This is a list of T cell receptor beta chains from one sample in a study of identical twins. One entry per CDR3 protein, called by TCRdb with MiXCR from the 5' RACE reads. The profile shows about 220,000 distinct CDR3 sequences, around a tenth of them singletons. Sequencing was performed on memory (CD45RO+) T cells sorted from blood. Receptors were obtained from a woman aged 18-29 years in good health. Both conserved end residues are part of each CDR3. Fields, in order: D gene, V gene, J gene, clone size, CDR3 protein, CDR3 DNA. A D gene is named only where the DNA matches it firmly. Not every row has a clone size; where given, it reads once, few, many or a size class.

-,TRBV6-2/TRBV6-3,TRBJ1-1,-,CASRTGGRMNTEAFF,TGTGCCAGCAGGACGGGGGGCAGGATGAACACTGAAGCTTTCTTT
-,TRBV5-6,TRBJ2-3,-,CASSLAPGLTDTQYF,TGTGCCAGCAGCTTGGCTCCGGGACTCACAGATACGCAGTATTTT
TRBD2,TRBV9,TRBJ2-5,-,CASSVEGLVTGSQYF,TGTGCCAGCAGCGTAGAGGGACTAGTTACGGGGTCCCAGTACTTC
TRBD2,TRBV7-2,TRBJ2-7,few,CASSILAGGAYEQYF,TGTGCCAGCAGCATCCTAGCGGGAGGGGCCTACGAGCAGTACTTC
-,TRBV12-3/TRBV12-4,TRBJ2-2,few,CASSPRRPNTGELFF,TGTGCCAGCAGCCCCCGGCGGCCGAACACCGGGGAGCTGTTTTTT
-,TRBV7-3,TRBJ1-2,-,CASSVAGFPDGYTF,TGTGCCAGCAGTGTCGCGGGGTTCCCCGATGGCTACACCTTC
TRBD1,TRBV20-1,TRBJ1-4,many,CSANSRQGAGEKLFF,TGCAGTGCTAACTCGAGACAGGGGGCAGGCGAAAAACTGTTTTTT
-,TRBV7-9,TRBJ2-1,-,CASSKPGLSHEQFF,TGTGCCAGCAGCAAGCCCGGACTCTCCCATGAGCAGTTCTTC
TRBD1,TRBV9,TRBJ1-2,few,CASSAGARGGYTF,TGTGCCAGCAGCGCAGGGGCCAGGGGGGGCTACACCTTC
TRBD1,TRBV19,TRBJ1-2,many,CASRTTGGGYGYTF,TGTGCCAGTAGAACCACAGGGGGCGGCTATGGCTACACCTTC
TRBD1,TRBV20-1,TRBJ1-2,many,CSAAQGMVGYTF,TGCAGTGCTGCACAGGGGATGGTTGGCTACACCTTC
TRBD2,TRBV11-3,TRBJ2-1,many,CASSSQRNRGGYEQFF,TGTGCCAGCAGCTCACAGCGTAACCGGGGAGGGTACGAGCAGTTCTTC
-,TRBV2,TRBJ2-1,many,CASRLGRVTEQFF,TGTGCCAGCAGACTAGGCCGCGTCACTGAGCAGTTCTTC
-,TRBV20-1,TRBJ2-3,few,CSARAGAGTDTQYF,TGCAGTGCTCGCGCAGGGGCTGGCACAGATACGCAGTATTTT
-,TRBV6-5,TRBJ2-1,-,CASSYGGRSYNEQFF,TGTGCCAGCAGTTACGGGGGCCGCTCCTACAATGAGCAGTTCTTC
TRBD1,TRBV10-3,TRBJ2-7,many,CAISALDRGLYEQYF,TGTGCCATCAGTGCTTTGGACAGGGGGCTGTACGAGCAGTACTTC
TRBD2,TRBV5-5,TRBJ2-2,many,CASSFLAATGELFF,TGTGCCAGCAGCTTCCTAGCGGCCACCGGGGAGCTGTTTTTT
TRBD1,TRBV2,TRBJ2-3,few,CASSRDREPDTQYF,TGTGCCAGCAGCCGGGACAGGGAACCAGATACGCAGTATTTT
TRBD2,TRBV4-3,TRBJ2-3,-,CASKQTSTRTDTQYF,TGCGCCAGCAAGCAGACTAGCACTAGGACAGATACGCAGTATTTT
TRBD2,TRBV9,TRBJ2-3,-,CASSVSPSGDTDTQYF,TGTGCCAGCAGCGTATCTCCTAGCGGAGACACAGATACGCAGTATTTT
-,TRBV2,TRBJ2-1,many,CASTVTRDNEQFF,TGTGCCAGCACAGTAACACGGGACAATGAGCAGTTCTTC
-,TRBV20-1,TRBJ1-1,few,CSARESHTEAFF,TGCAGTGCTAGAGAGAGCCACACTGAAGCTTTCTTT
-,TRBV24-1,TRBJ2-3,few,CATSDAVRGTDTQYF,TGTGCCACCAGTGATGCAGTTCGCGGGACAGATACGCAGTATTTT